The 28 T cell receptor beta chains below come from one sample, sequenced in a study of shared clonotypes between healthy human individuals. The repertoire was sequenced with immunoSEQ multiplex PCR; TCRdb's copy has only in-frame clones and lacks some. Among about 1,500,000 clones listed, over 95% were seen once. Sequencing was performed on naive CD4+ T cells sorted from blood. The sample's subset: CD45RA+ positively selected. The receptors here all came from a man aged 25-45 years in good health.

V is TRBV5-6 and J is TRBJ1-5; D not resolved. The CDR3 loop spans 14 amino acids. Germline assignment: CDR1 SGHDT and CDR2 YYEEEE. The V end lost 0 bases, the J end lost 4 bases, and 8 bases lay between the germline ends. CDR3 sequence (DNA): TGTGCCAGCAGCTTGGGACCGACGAATCAGCCCCAGCATTTT. Amino acid sequence: CASSLGPTNQPQHF.

This rearrangement joins TRBV5-1 to TRBJ2-3, with D hard to call. V was shortened by 0 bases and J by 5 bases, with 7 bases between the two germline ends. CDR1 SGHRS and CDR2 YFSETQ come from the germline V gene. This CDR3 has 13 amino acids. The CDR3 region is CASSLGQRDTQYF. CDR3 nucleotides: TGCGCCAGCAGCTTGGGTCAAAGAGATACGCAGTATTTT.

The V call is TRBV2, the J call TRBJ2-1; D tentatively reads TRBD1 or TRBD2 (6 bases each). The CDR3 consists of 15 residues. V gave up 2 bases and J gave up 3 bases, with 11 bases separating them. Germline CDR1 reads SNHLY; CDR2 reads FYNNEI. CDR3: CASSELGGLYNEQFF. CDR3 DNA: TGTGCCAGCAGTGAATTGGGGGGCCTCTACAATGAGCAGTTCTTC.

This clone has only one observation. The chain combines TRBV6-1 with TRBJ2-7; TRBD2 agrees at 14 bases. CDR1 is MNHNS, CDR2 SASEGT, per germline. With 4 bases clipped from V and 5 bases from J, the junction kept 1 base outside the gene matches. There are 14 residues in the CDR3. This CDR3 is CASSGTSGRHEQYF. CDR3 DNA sequence: TGTGCCAGCAGTGGGACTAGCGGGAGGCACGAGCAGTACTTC.

Of note for this clone: Distinct nucleotide sequences in the sample also encode this CDR3. This chain connects TRBV18 to TRBJ2-7; TRBD1 matches at 9 bases. The ends lost 3 bases at V and 2 bases at J; junction bases unmatched: 2. Germline CDR1 and CDR2: KGHSH and LQKENI. There are 14 residues in the CDR3. In DNA form, the CDR3 reads TGTGCCAGCTCACCGGGACAGGGTACCTACGAGCAGTACTTC. This gives the protein CASSPGQGTYEQYF.

V gene TRBV18 combines with J gene TRBJ2-1, with D possibly being TRBD2 (6 bases). Germline V gene sequence: CDR1 KGHSH, CDR2 LQKENI. The CDR3 runs 18 residues. V lost 1 base, J lost 0 bases, and 16 bases lay in between. DNA of the CDR3: TGTGCCAGCTCACCACTCAAACACGGGGGTAGCTCCTACAATGAGCAGTTCTTC. Encoded protein: CASSPLKHGGSSYNEQFF.

This rearrangement joins TRBV29-1 to TRBJ2-3; 7 nucleotides match TRBD2. This CDR3 is 15 amino acids long. The germline V gene encodes CDR1 SQVTM and CDR2 ANQGSEA. The V gene end was trimmed by 7 bases and the J gene end by 6 bases; junction bases not matched to a gene: 16. CDR3 DNA: TGCAGCGCCCCCCCCGGGGGGAGATCAACTGATACGCAGTATTTT. Amino acid sequence: CSAPPGGRSTDTQYF.

V gene TRBV9 combines with J gene TRBJ2-2; TRBD2 agrees at 14 bases. V gave up 0 bases and J gave up 6 bases; unmatched junction bases: 4. CDR1 and CDR2 (germline): SGDLS, YYNGEE. This CDR3 has 17 amino acids. DNA of the CDR3: TGTGCCAGCAGCGTAGGACTAGCGGGAGGGCCGGCCGGGGAGCTGTTTTTT. This codes for CASSVGLAGGPAGELFF.

This chain uses TRBV6-1 with TRBJ2-5, with D hard to call. Germline V gene lookup returns CDR1 MNHNS and CDR2 SASEGT. The ends were cut back, 7 bases at V and 2 bases at J, with 14 bases in the middle. This CDR3 is built from 14 residues. CDR3: CASTPLGIQETQYF. The CDR3 DNA reads as TGTGCCAGCACGCCCCTGGGGATACAAGAGACCCAGTACTTC.

DNA of the CDR3: TGTGCCAGCAGCTGGGCAGAGGAGCGGTACACCGGGGAGCTGTTTTTT. As protein: CASSWAEERYTGELFF. V usage is TRBV5-6 and J usage is TRBJ2-2; D is perhaps TRBD2 (5 bases). The CDR3 runs to 16 residues. V was pared by 3 bases and J by 3 bases, with 15 bases between. Germline values: CDR1 SGHDT, CDR2 YYEEEE.

This clone was observed a handful of times. The sample holds other DNA sequences that translate to the same CDR3. This chain uses TRBV5-1 with TRBJ2-7; a weak D match, TRBD1 (6 bases). Trimming cost V 0 bases and J 2 bases, with 6 bases left between them. CDR3 size: 13 residues. Germline CDR1 is SGHRS and CDR2 is YFSETQ. The CDR3 reads CASSLDRAYEQYF. CDR3 sequence (DNA): TGCGCCAGCAGCTTGGACAGGGCCTACGAGCAGTACTTC. Variable domain in full (rest from reference TRBV5-1 and TRBJ2-7): KAGVTQTPRYLIKTRGQQVTLSCSPISGHRSVSWYQQTPGQGLQFLFEYFSETQRNKGNFPGRFSGRQFSNSRSEMNVSTLELGDSALYLCASSLDRAYEQYFGPGTRLTVT.

The chain is built from TRBV5-1 and TRBJ2-5; 9 bases align to TRBD2. The CDR3 runs 17 residues. The V segment lost 0 bases and the J segment 3 bases; nucleotides outside the gene matches: 9. Germline lookup yields CDR1 SGHRS and CDR2 YFSETQ. The CDR3 region is CASSLGGSGSRKETQYF. The CDR3 bases are TGCGCCAGCAGCTTGGGTGGTAGCGGGAGCCGAAAAGAGACCCAGTACTTC.

This chain connects TRBV27 to TRBJ2-2; D is ambiguous. The CDR3 is 16 residues long. V was trimmed by 0 bases and J by 0 bases, leaving 8 bases between them. Germline-derived CDR1 and CDR2 are MNHEY and SMNVEV (reference sequence). This chain's CDR3 is CASSLSGISNTGELFF. The CDR3 DNA sequence: TGTGCCAGCAGTTTATCGGGCATTTCGAACACCGGGGAGCTGTTTTTT.

The chain is built from TRBV18 and TRBJ2-6, with 8 bases that match TRBD1. Trimming cost V 3 bases and J 2 bases; bases outside gene matches: 6. Germline V gene sequence: CDR1 KGHSH, CDR2 LQKENI. The CDR3 extends over 17 amino acids. In nucleotides, the CDR3 is TGTGCCAGCTCACCGAGGGGACAGGCAGCTGGGGCCAACGTCCTGACTTTC. Its translation is CASSPRGQAAGANVLTF.

This chain uses TRBV7-9 with TRBJ2-7; tentatively, D is TRBD1 (6 bases). From germline, CDR1 is SEHNR and CDR2 FQNEAQ (reference sequence). V was shortened by 6 bases and J by 0 bases, with 12 bases between the two germline ends. CDR3 length: 14 amino acids. The CDR3: CASRSQGNSYEQYF. The CDR3 coding sequence is TGTGCCAGCAGGTCACAGGGAAACTCCTACGAGCAGTACTTC.

The chain uses TRBV5-4 and TRBJ2-7, with TRBD2 matching 7 bases. The CDR3 is made up of 13 amino acids. Trimming cost V 0 bases and J 4 bases; bases outside gene matches: 1. Germline V gene data show CDR1 as SGHNT and CDR2 as YYREEE (reference sequence). The chain's CDR3 is CASSLDGRYEQYF. CDR3 bases: TGTGCCAGCAGCTTGGACGGGAGGTACGAGCAGTACTTC.

This chain uses TRBV7-3 with TRBJ2-1; 10 bases agree with TRBD2. Trimming cost V 2 bases and J 9 bases; bases outside gene matches: 4. This CDR3 is 14 amino acids long. CDR1 and CDR2 (germline): SGHTA, FQGTGA. Here the CDR3 reads CASSLGLAGAEQFF. The CDR3 DNA is TGTGCCAGCAGCTTAGGGCTAGCGGGAGCTGAGCAGTTCTTC.

This sequence joins TRBV28 and TRBJ1-1, with D possibly being TRBD1 (5 bases). V dropped 2 bases and J dropped 0 bases, with 7 bases sitting between them. The CDR3 runs to 14 residues. Germline values: CDR1 MDHEN, CDR2 SYDVKM. For the CDR3, the DNA is TGTGCCAGCAGTTTAGGGGCCATGAACACTGAAGCTTTCTTT. Encoded protein: CASSLGAMNTEAFF.

The chain is built from TRBV11-2 and TRBJ2-7, with 11 bases aligning to TRBD2. Germline-derived CDR1 and CDR2 are SGHAT and FQNNGV. V was clipped by 2 bases and J by 2 bases; unmatched bases: 11. The CDR3 has 18 residues. The CDR3 DNA follows: TGTGCCAGCAGCTTACTTACTAGCGGGGGTCCCTTCGCCTACGAGCAGTACTTC. Residues: CASSLLTSGGPFAYEQYF.

The V and J genes are TRBV5-4 and TRBJ2-5, with 7 positions matching TRBD2. Unmatched junction bases numbered 6, after V lost 3 bases and J lost 1 base. Germline V lookup: CDR1 SGHNT, CDR2 YYREEE (reference sequence). The CDR3 spans 15 residues. This CDR3 reads CASSWEAGPQETQYF. CDR3 nucleotide sequence: TGTGCCAGCAGCTGGGAAGCGGGACCCCAAGAGACCCAGTACTTC.

The chain has TRBV28 and TRBJ1-5, with 7 bases aligning to TRBD1. J lost 3 bases, V lost 2 bases, and 28 bases had no gene match. CDR3 length: 23 residues. From germline, CDR1 is MDHEN and CDR2 SYDVKM. In DNA form, the CDR3 reads TGTGCCAGCAGTTTAAAATTCCCTGGGGTCTGGGACAGTCCTAACCCTTCCAATCAGCCCCAGCATTTT. Translation gives CASSLKFPGVWDSPNPSNQPQHF.

This clone has just a few counts. The V and J genes are TRBV2 and TRBJ2-2; tentative D call: TRBD2 (5 bases). The CDR3 has 14 residues. Germline V lookup: CDR1 SNHLY, CDR2 FYNNEI. The V end lost 5 bases, the J end lost 5 bases, and 12 bases lay between the germline ends. DNA of the CDR3: TGTGCCAGCAGTCCGCACGAGGGTACCGGGGAGCTGTTTTTT. It yields the protein CASSPHEGTGELFF.

This chain links TRBV6-5 with TRBJ2-1, with D unclear. Germline loops: CDR1 MNHEY, CDR2 SVGAGI. The CDR3 consists of 14 residues. V lost 6 bases to trimming and J lost 13 bases, with 22 bases between them. The CDR3 nucleotides are TGTGCCAGCAGGGACCCGCGGCGTCTCTTTGTACAGTTCTTC. Encoded protein: CASRDPRRLFVQFF.

Concerning this clone: The same CDR3 arises from other DNA sequences in this sample as well. This chain uses TRBV7-2 with TRBJ2-7; D not resolved. V lost 1 base, J lost 0 bases, and 7 bases lay in between. The germline gives CDR1 SGHTA, CDR2 FQGNSA. The CDR3 contains 14 residues. The CDR3 sequence: CASSLGRSSYEQYF. Here the CDR3 DNA reads TGTGCCAGCAGCTTAGGACGCAGCTCCTACGAGCAGTACTTC. The variable domain in full, completed from reference TRBV7-2 and TRBJ2-7, reads GAGVSQSPSNKVTEKGKDVELRCDPISGHTALYWYRQSLGQGLEFLIYFQGNSAPDKSGLPSDRFSAERTGGSVSTLTIQRTQQEDSAVYLCASSLGRSSYEQYFGPGTRLTVT.

V and J are TRBV6-1 and TRBJ2-1, with a tentative D call TRBD1 (6 bases). V was pared by 10 bases and J by 12 bases, with 13 bases between. Germline V CDR1 and CDR2: MNHNS, SASEGT. The CDR3 consists of 10 residues. The CDR3 sequence: CATNRETQFF. CDR3 nucleotide sequence: TGTGCCACCAACAGGGAAACGCAGTTCTTC.

This clone was detected only once. V usage is TRBV10-3 and J usage is TRBJ2-3, with 8 nucleotides matching TRBD1. The J segment lost 4 bases and the V segment lost 7 bases, leaving 1 base of the junction unmatched. The germline V gene encodes CDR1 ENHRY and CDR2 SYGVKD. The CDR3 loop spans 12 amino acids. CDR3 region: CAITGGPDTQYF. The CDR3 DNA sequence: TGTGCCATCACAGGGGGCCCAGATACGCAGTATTTT.

The chain recombines TRBV7-9 with TRBJ2-3; D not resolved. The CDR3 is made up of 15 amino acids. Germline CDR1 is SEHNR and CDR2 is FQNEAQ (reference sequence). Deletions cut 1 base from V and 3 bases from J, with 11 bases between. The DNA of the CDR3 is TGTGCCAGCAGCTTAGTGTTTGGTAATACAGATACGCAGTATTTT. It specifies CASSLVFGNTDTQYF. Drawing the rest from reference TRBV7-9 and TRBJ2-3, the complete variable domain is DTGVSQNPRHKITKRGQNVTFRCDPISEHNRLYWYRQTLGQGPEFLTYFQNEAQLEKSRLLSDRFSAERPKGSFSTLEIQRTEQGDSAMYLCASSLVFGNTDTQYFGPGTRLTVL.

The gene calls are TRBV4-1 and TRBJ2-1; D gene ambiguous. Germline CDR1 reads MGHRA; CDR2 reads YSYEKL. Trimming removed 5 bases from V and 8 bases from J, with 7 bases in between. This CDR3 spans 11 amino acids. CDR3 coding DNA: TGCGCCAGCAGCTTTCCGGATGAGCAGTTCTTC. This codes for CASSFPDEQFF.